Listed below are T cell receptor beta chains from one sample, sequenced in a study of T cells in Graves' hyperthyroidism and ophthalmopathy. TCRdb reprocessed the multiplex PCR reads with MiXCR, giving one entry per CDR3 protein. Among some 490,000 distinct CDR3 sequences listed, about 22% were seen once. What was sequenced was blood. These receptors were taken from a woman aged 65 to 85 with Graves' ophthalmopathy. The CDR3 runs from the conserved cysteine through the conserved F or W. Fields, in order: CDR3 protein, CDR3 DNA, D gene, V gene, J gene, CDR3 length, clone size. A D gene is named only where the DNA matches it firmly. Size is omitted from some rows. Given values are once, few, many or a class for expanded clones.

CDR3 protein: CASSRTGESSGANVLTF
CDR3 DNA: TGTGCCAGCTCACGGACGGGGGAGAGCTCTGGGGCCAACGTCCTGACTTTC
D gene: NA
V gene: TRBV18
J gene: TRBJ2-6
CDR3 length: 17
clone size: few

CDR3 protein: CASSRQGKSYEQYF
CDR3 DNA: TGTGCCAGCAGTAGACAGGGTAAATCCTACGAGCAGTACTTC
D gene: TRBD1
V gene: TRBV6-1
J gene: TRBJ2-7
CDR3 length: 14
clone size: NA

CDR3 protein: CASTQDRAGYTF
CDR3 DNA: TGTGCCAGCACCCAGGACAGGGCAGGCTACACCTTC
D gene: TRBD1
V gene: TRBV5-6
J gene: TRBJ1-2
CDR3 length: 12
clone size: many

CDR3 protein: CASSLSWGVGQGNEKLFF
CDR3 DNA: TGTGCCAGCAGTTTATCCTGGGGGGTCGGACAGGGGAATGAAAAACTGTTTTTT
D gene: TRBD1
V gene: TRBV28
J gene: TRBJ1-4
CDR3 length: 18
clone size: few

CDR3 protein: CASSEGPGYEQYF
CDR3 DNA: TGTGCCAGTAGTGAGGGGCCAGGCTACGAGCAGTACTTC
D gene: NA
V gene: TRBV19
J gene: TRBJ2-7
CDR3 length: 13
clone size: few

CDR3 protein: CSATGTGSVYEQYF
CDR3 DNA: TGCAGTGCTACCGGGACAGGGTCTGTTTACGAGCAGTACTTC
D gene: TRBD1
V gene: TRBV20-1
J gene: TRBJ2-7
CDR3 length: 14
clone size: few

CDR3 protein: CASRRPGSGSSGTGELFF
CDR3 DNA: TGTGCCAGCCGGCGCCCCGGGAGCGGGAGCTCCGGGACCGGGGAGCTGTTTTTT
D gene: TRBD2
V gene: TRBV7-2
J gene: TRBJ2-2
CDR3 length: 18
clone size: few

CDR3 protein: CASSDPWQQETQYF
CDR3 DNA: TGTGCCAGCAGTGACCCCTGGCAGCAAGAGACCCAGTACTTC
D gene: NA
V gene: TRBV25-1
J gene: TRBJ2-5
CDR3 length: 14
clone size: few

CDR3 protein: CASRGQQGSREKLFF
CDR3 DNA: TGTGCCAGCAGGGGACAACAGGGGAGTAGGGAAAAACTGTTTTTT
D gene: TRBD1
V gene: TRBV28
J gene: TRBJ1-4
CDR3 length: 15
clone size: many

CDR3 protein: CASRATATNEKLFF
CDR3 DNA: TGTGCCAGCAGAGCGACAGCAACTAATGAAAAACTGTTTTTT
D gene: NA
V gene: TRBV6-1
J gene: TRBJ1-4
CDR3 length: 14
clone size: NA

CDR3 protein: CASQEGRYYGYTF
CDR3 DNA: TGTGCCAGCCAAGAGGGGCGTTACTATGGCTACACCTTC
D gene: NA
V gene: TRBV6-2/TRBV6-3
J gene: TRBJ1-2
CDR3 length: 13
clone size: NA

CDR3 protein: CASSPLSKETQYF
CDR3 DNA: TGTGCCAGCTCACCACTATCCAAAGAGACCCAGTACTTC
D gene: NA
V gene: TRBV18
J gene: TRBJ2-5
CDR3 length: 13
clone size: NA

CDR3 protein: CASSAQREWNNEQFF
CDR3 DNA: TGTGCCAGCAGCGCACAGCGGGAGTGGAACAATGAGCAGTTCTTC
D gene: TRBD2
V gene: TRBV7-4
J gene: TRBJ2-1
CDR3 length: 15
clone size: many

CDR3 protein: CASSSSLGYEQYF
CDR3 DNA: TGTGCCAGCAGCTCCTCTCTCGGCTACGAGCAGTACTTC
D gene: NA
V gene: TRBV7-2
J gene: TRBJ2-7
CDR3 length: 13
clone size: NA

CDR3 protein: CASSHLQGANTEAFF
CDR3 DNA: TGCGCCAGCAGCCACTTACAGGGAGCGAACACTGAAGCTTTCTTT
D gene: NA
V gene: TRBV5-1
J gene: TRBJ1-1
CDR3 length: 15
clone size: many

CDR3 protein: CAISESGPGGNQPQHF
CDR3 DNA: TGTGCCATCAGTGAGTCAGGGCCAGGGGGCAATCAGCCCCAGCATTTT
D gene: NA
V gene: TRBV10-3
J gene: TRBJ1-5
CDR3 length: 16
clone size: NA

CDR3 protein: CAWRGQGAWSNQPQHF
CDR3 DNA: TGTGCCTGGAGGGGACAGGGGGCTTGGAGCAATCAGCCCCAGCATTTT
D gene: TRBD1
V gene: TRBV30
J gene: TRBJ1-5
CDR3 length: 16
clone size: few

CDR3 protein: CASSRGQGYEQYF
CDR3 DNA: TGTGCCAGCAGCCGGGGACAGGGTTACGAGCAGTACTTC
D gene: TRBD1
V gene: TRBV7-9
J gene: TRBJ2-7
CDR3 length: 13
clone size: many

CDR3 protein: CASSLDRDRGPREQYF
CDR3 DNA: TGCGCCAGCAGCTTGGACCGGGACAGGGGTCCGAGGGAGCAGTACTTC
D gene: TRBD1
V gene: TRBV5-1
J gene: TRBJ2-7
CDR3 length: 16
clone size: NA

CDR3 protein: CASSPWDRTRGYTF
CDR3 DNA: TGTGCCAGCAGCCCCTGGGACAGGACGAGGGGCTACACCTTC
D gene: TRBD1
V gene: TRBV5-4
J gene: TRBJ1-2
CDR3 length: 14
clone size: NA

CDR3 protein: CAWSPTGRGWVFTAQHF
CDR3 DNA: TGTGCCTGGAGCCCAACCGGACGGGGCTGGGTGTTCACGGCCCAGCATTTT
D gene: NA
V gene: TRBV30
J gene: TRBJ1-5
CDR3 length: 17
clone size: few

CDR3 protein: CASSFRDSDYNEQFF
CDR3 DNA: TGTGCCAGCAGTTTCCGTGACAGCGATTACAATGAGCAGTTCTTC
D gene: NA
V gene: TRBV12-3/TRBV12-4
J gene: TRBJ2-1
CDR3 length: 15
clone size: NA

CDR3 protein: CASSSLLDRALFLNTGELFF
CDR3 DNA: TGTGCCAGCAGCTCATTACTAGACAGGGCGCTCTTCCTCAACACCGGGGAGCTGTTTTTT
D gene: TRBD1
V gene: TRBV7-2
J gene: TRBJ2-2
CDR3 length: 20
clone size: many

CDR3 protein: CASSPSPGTGTGFF
CDR3 DNA: TGTGCCAGCAGCCCGAGTCCCGGGACAGGGACTGGTTTCTTT
D gene: TRBD1
V gene: TRBV12-3/TRBV12-4
J gene: TRBJ1-1
CDR3 length: 14
clone size: NA

CDR3 protein: CASSQGVYTDTQYF
CDR3 DNA: TGCGCCAGCAGCCAGGGAGTGTACACAGATACGCAGTATTTT
D gene: NA
V gene: TRBV4-3
J gene: TRBJ2-3
CDR3 length: 14
clone size: few